This record concerns one T cell receptor (beta chain) sequence. The sample holds other DNA sequences that translate to the same CDR3. V dropped 3 bases and J dropped 2; count of bases not matched to a gene: 6. The CDR3 runs 15 residues. Germline CDR1 reads SGDLS; CDR2 reads YYNGEE. This sample was taken from a study of T cells after somatic rescue of genetic block. Sequenced by immunoSEQ multiplex PCR; TCRdb stores in-frame clones only, minus some. In the table there are about 14,000 clones, approximately 79% of which are singletons. The specimen was peripheral blood mononuclear cells (PBMCs). The V and J genes are TRBV9 and TRBJ2-7, with 9 positions matching TRBD1. The TCR comes from a boy aged 10-17 years. In DNA, the CDR3 is TGTGCCAGCAGCGCAGGGGGACAGGGTCCCTACGAGCAGTACTTC. Its translation is CASSAGGQGPYEQYF.